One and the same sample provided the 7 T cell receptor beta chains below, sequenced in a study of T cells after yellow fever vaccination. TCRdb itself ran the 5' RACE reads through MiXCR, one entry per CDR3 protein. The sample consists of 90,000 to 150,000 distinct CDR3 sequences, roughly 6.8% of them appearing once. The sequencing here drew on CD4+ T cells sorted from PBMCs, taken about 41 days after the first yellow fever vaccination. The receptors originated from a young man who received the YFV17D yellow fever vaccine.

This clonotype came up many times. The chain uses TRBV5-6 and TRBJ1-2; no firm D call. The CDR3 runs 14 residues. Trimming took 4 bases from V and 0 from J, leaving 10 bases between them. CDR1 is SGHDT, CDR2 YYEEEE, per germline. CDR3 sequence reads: CASSPMQSNYGYTF. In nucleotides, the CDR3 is TGTGCCAGCAGCCCTATGCAGTCTAACTATGGCTACACCTTC.

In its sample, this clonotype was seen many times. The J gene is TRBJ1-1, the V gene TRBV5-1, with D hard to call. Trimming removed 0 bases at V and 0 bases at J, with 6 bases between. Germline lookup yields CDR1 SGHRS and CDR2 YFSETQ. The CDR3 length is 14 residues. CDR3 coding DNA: TGCGCCAGCAGCTTGGACACTTTGAACACTGAAGCTTTCTTT. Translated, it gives CASSLDTLNTEAFF.

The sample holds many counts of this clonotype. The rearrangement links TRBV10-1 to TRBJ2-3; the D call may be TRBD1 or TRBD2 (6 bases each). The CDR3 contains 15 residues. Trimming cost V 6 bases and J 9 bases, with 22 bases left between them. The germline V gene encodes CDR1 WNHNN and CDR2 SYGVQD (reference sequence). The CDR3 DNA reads TGCGCCAGCAGCTCGGGGACAACGGGGGTTCAGACGCAGTATTTT. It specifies CASSSGTTGVQTQYF.

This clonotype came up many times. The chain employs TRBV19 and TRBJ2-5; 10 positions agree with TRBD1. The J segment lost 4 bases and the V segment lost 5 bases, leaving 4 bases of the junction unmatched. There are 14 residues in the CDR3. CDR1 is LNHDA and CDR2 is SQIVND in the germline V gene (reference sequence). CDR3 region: CASSPDRGRETQYF. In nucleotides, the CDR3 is TGTGCCAGTAGTCCCGACAGGGGGCGAGAGACCCAGTACTTC.

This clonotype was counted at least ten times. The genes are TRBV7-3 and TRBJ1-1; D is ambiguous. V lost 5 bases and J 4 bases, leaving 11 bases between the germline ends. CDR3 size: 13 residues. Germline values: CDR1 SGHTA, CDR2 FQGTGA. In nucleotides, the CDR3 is TGTGCCAGCAGCCCCCGAGTGGGCACTGAAGCTTTCTTT. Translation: CASSPRVGTEAFF.

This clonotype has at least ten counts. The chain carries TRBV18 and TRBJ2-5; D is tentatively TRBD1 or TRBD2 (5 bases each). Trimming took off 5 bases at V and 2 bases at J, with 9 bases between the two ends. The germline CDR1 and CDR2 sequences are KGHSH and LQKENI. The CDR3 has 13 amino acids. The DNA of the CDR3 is TGTGCCAGCTCAATAGGGGAGCAAGAGACCCAGTACTTC. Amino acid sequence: CASSIGEQETQYF.

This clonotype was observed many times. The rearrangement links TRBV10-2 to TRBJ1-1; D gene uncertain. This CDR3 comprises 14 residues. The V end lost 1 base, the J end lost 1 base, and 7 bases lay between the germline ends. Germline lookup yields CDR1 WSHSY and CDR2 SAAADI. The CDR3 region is CASSEYPRNTEAFF. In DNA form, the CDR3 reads TGCGCCAGCAGTGAGTATCCCAGGAACACTGAAGCTTTCTTT.